This TCR beta chain was documented in a study of T cells expressing NK-cell markers. TCRdb derives one entry per CDR3 protein from the 5' RACE reads, leaving out DNA. Here the sample table reports about 410,000 distinct CDR3 sequences. The material sequenced was blood T cells: a sorted CD56 or NKG2C T cell subset, CD4+ or CD8+ T cells, or bulk PBMC T cells (not recorded which). The source of this sequence is a woman between 50 and 59 years old in good health.

The CDR3 loop is CASRGLAGGWITSTDTQYF. The V and J genes are TRBV5-5 and TRBJ2-3; TCRdb outputs TRBD2, but without DNA this stays unchecked. The CDR3 has 19 amino acids. Germline V gene sequence: CDR1 SGHKS, CDR2 YYEKEE (reference sequence).